This T cell receptor beta chain derives from a study of response to subunit inactivated influenza vaccine. TCRdb ran MiXCR on the RT-PCR reads and lists one entry per CDR3 protein. The table records 550,000 to 650,000 distinct CDR3 sequences, over 9.5% of them present only once. This clonotype showed up just a few times. This CDR3 comprises 16 residues. Trimming cost V 6 bases and J 3 bases; bases outside gene matches: 9. Per the germline V gene, CDR1 is MDHEN and CDR2 is SYDVKM. Sequenced here: PBMCs from blood, sampled on the day of vaccination. The rearrangement uses TRBV28 and TRBJ2-3; 10 nucleotides align to TRBD1. This TCR derives from a man between 45 and 60 years old who received an inactivated influenza vaccine. The CDR3 sequence is CASSLGGTGDTDTQYF. The CDR3 DNA follows: TGTGCCAGCAGCCTGGGCGGGACAGGGGATACAGATACGCAGTATTTT.